These T cell receptor beta chains were read from a single sample in a study of blood T cells in healthy people across ages. TCRdb called the 5' RACE reads again in MiXCR, with one record for every CDR3 protein. The profile shows 1.2 million to 1.5 million distinct CDR3 sequences, around 59% of them singletons. Sequencing was carried out using blood. Every receptor here comes from a man between 18 and 29 years old in good health. CDR3s include the opening cysteine and the closing phenylalanine or tryptophan. The listing skips clone size in some rows; elsewhere it reads once, few, many or a size class.

13	TRBJ2-7	TRBV19	-	CASSTGTPNEQYF
14	TRBJ2-5	TRBV5-1	few	CASSLDTGKETQYF
15	-	TRBV5-4	-	CASSLDVLWGGEQYF
12	TRBJ2-7	TRBV4-2	-	CASSQVESPPYF
14	TRBJ1-5	TRBV4-2	-	CASSQATRNQPQHF
15	TRBJ1-4	TRBV29-1	few	CSVSFGTATGEKLFF
16	TRBJ1-2	TRBV6-6	-	CALTRVPGGEPSGYTF
16	TRBJ2-5	TRBV12-3/TRBV12-4	few	CASSLTSGGISETQYF
12	TRBJ2-7	TRBV6-6	-	CGSSYEGYEQYF
14	TRBJ1-2	TRBV6-5	-	CASSYSSGAIGYTF
14	-	TRBV29-1	-	CSVTRDRFPSEQYF
13	TRBJ1-4	TRBV6-5	-	CATKTGTGEKLFF
15	TRBJ2-5	TRBV5-1	-	CASSWGTGSGETQYF
13	TRBJ2-7	TRBV29-1	-	CSGLLADYNEQYF
13	TRBJ2-3	TRBV18	many	CASSTGSTDTQYF
15	TRBJ1-6	TRBV5-1	once	CASSEGQSYNSPLHF
16	TRBJ2-1	TRBV5-5	-	CASSFSGTSVYNEQFF
15	TRBJ2-3	TRBV6-2/TRBV6-3	-	CASSYLGLNTDTQYF
16	TRBJ1-4	TRBV11-2	-	CASSPGSRSTNEKLFF
14	TRBJ1-1	TRBV20-1	few	CSAVTPGLNTEAFF